One sample yielded the 20 T cell receptor beta chains listed below, sequenced in a study of blood T cell repertoires in COVID-19. The repertoire was sequenced with immunoSEQ multiplex PCR; TCRdb's copy has only in-frame clones and lacks some. Found here are some 100,000 clones, around 88% of them singletons; the top ten hold 5%. The sample comprised peripheral blood. The receptors were sampled from a human donor in a cohort sampled during active COVID-19.

This chain connects TRBV5-4 to TRBJ1-1; possibly TRBD1 for D (5 bases). V lost 2 bases, J lost 0 bases, and 8 bases lay in between. CDR3 length: 14 residues. The germline gives CDR1 SGHNT, CDR2 YYREEE (reference sequence). The DNA of the CDR3 is TGTGCCAGCAGCTTCGCAGGGATGAACACTGAAGCTTTCTTT. This encodes CASSFAGMNTEAFF.

CDR3 loop: CAISESQGNEKLFF. In nucleotides, the CDR3 is TGTGCCATCAGTGAGAGCCAGGGAAATGAAAAACTGTTTTTT. The chain has TRBV10-3 and TRBJ1-4; D is perhaps TRBD1 (5 bases). The V end was cut by 2 bases, the J end by 5 bases, with 9 bases between. The CDR3 runs to 14 residues. The germline V gene encodes CDR1 ENHRY and CDR2 SYGVKD.

V gene TRBV4-2 combines with J gene TRBJ1-4; TRBD1 agrees at 8 bases. V was pared by 5 bases and J by 3 bases, with 8 bases of the junction left unmatched. Germline values: CDR1 LGHNA, CDR2 YNFKEQ. CDR3 length equals 16 residues. CDR3 sequence reads: CASSIGQGGSNEKLFF. DNA for the CDR3: TGTGCCAGCAGCATCGGACAGGGTGGGTCTAATGAAAAACTGTTTTTT.

This clone was found once. V gene TRBV11-2 combines with J gene TRBJ1-6; a weak D match, TRBD1 (6 bases). The CDR3 has 16 residues. V gave up 0 bases and J gave up 10 bases, with 16 bases separating them. Germline V gene data show CDR1 as SGHAT and CDR2 as FQNNGV. The CDR3 DNA reads as TGTGCCAGCAGCTTAGAGAGCTCAAGGGGGGGATCACCCCTCCACTTT. Its translation is CASSLESSRGGSPLHF.

This clone was seen a single time. The chain combines TRBV6-2 or TRBV6-3 with TRBJ2-1; D possibly corresponds to TRBD1 (7 bases). Trimming pared 4 bases from V and 2 bases from J, leaving 18 bases between. CDR1 is MNHEY and CDR2 is SVGEGT in the germline V gene. CDR3 length: 17 residues. CDR3 residues: CASSFLGQGGPYNEQFF. For the CDR3, the DNA is TGTGCCAGCAGTTTTCTGGGTCAGGGGGGACCCTACAATGAGCAGTTCTTC.

This clone was seen just once. The genes are TRBV6-1 and TRBJ2-2, with 8 bases that match TRBD1. V lost 3 bases, J lost 7 bases, and 7 bases stayed unmatched. Germline CDR1 and CDR2: MNHNS and SASEGT. The CDR3 runs to 15 residues. The CDR3 DNA reads TGTGCCAGCAGTGAGTGGGACAGGACGGGCGGGGAGCTGTTTTTT. Translated, it gives CASSEWDRTGGELFF.

The DNA for the CDR3 is TGTGCCAGCAGCCACCCCGGAGCCCTAACCCCACTAGCCAAAAACATTCAGTACTTC. Residues: CASSHPGALTPLAKNIQYF. The chain is built from TRBV5-6 and TRBJ2-4, with D unresolved. The V end lost 4 bases, the J end lost 0 bases, and 23 bases lay between the germline ends. Looked up from germline, CDR1 is SGHDT and CDR2 is YYEEEE. The CDR3 covers 19 residues.

The chain combines TRBV6-5 with TRBJ2-3, with TRBD1 identical over 9 bases. Per germline, CDR1 MNHEY and CDR2 SVGAGI. This CDR3 region has 15 residues. After removal of 4 bases from V and 5 bases from J, the junction contained 7 bases not matched to a gene. CDR3 residues: CASSSGTGFRDTQYF. Here the CDR3 DNA reads TGTGCCAGCAGTTCCGGGACAGGGTTCCGAGATACGCAGTATTTT.

The chain joins TRBV7-2 to TRBJ2-7, with 10 positions matching TRBD2. This CDR3 has 15 residues. In germline, CDR1 is SGHTA, CDR2 FQGNSA. The J segment lost 6 bases and the V segment lost 3 bases, leaving 8 bases of the junction unmatched. CDR3 coding DNA: TGTGCCAGCAGCTTTTTTGCTAGCGGGAGTACCGAGCAGTACTTC. It yields the protein CASSFFASGSTEQYF.

CDR3 sequence reads: CASSTSGIAVHEQFF. CDR3 bases: TGCGCCAGCAGTACTAGCGGGATTGCGGTCCATGAGCAGTTCTTC. The V call is TRBV5-1, the J call TRBJ2-1; 10 bases align to TRBD2. The CDR3 totals 15 residues. CDR1 is SGHRS and CDR2 is YFSETQ in the germline V gene. V was pared by 5 bases and J by 8 bases, with 10 bases of the junction left unmatched.

J is TRBJ2-1 and V is TRBV7-2; weak D call: TRBD2 (6 bases). Germline CDR1 reads SGHTA; CDR2 reads FQGNSA. CDR3 size: 16 residues. The ends were cut back, 1 base at V and 0 bases at J, with 10 bases in the middle. The CDR3 reads CASSLVAGSSYNEQFF. CDR3 DNA sequence: TGTGCCAGCAGCTTAGTCGCGGGGAGCTCCTACAATGAGCAGTTCTTC.

V gene TRBV7-2 combines with J gene TRBJ2-3, with 16 bases matching TRBD2. CDR1 is SGHTA, CDR2 FQGNSA, per germline. The CDR3 covers 17 residues. Trimming cost V 1 base and J 4 bases; bases outside gene matches: 2. Here the CDR3 reads CASSLVGLAGGADTQYF. CDR3 nucleotides: TGTGCCAGCAGCTTAGTGGGACTAGCGGGAGGGGCAGATACGCAGTATTTT. The whole variable domain, filled in from reference TRBV7-2 and TRBJ2-3, reads GAGVSQSPSNKVTEKGKDVELRCDPISGHTALYWYRQSLGQGLEFLIYFQGNSAPDKSGLPSDRFSAERTGGSVSTLTIQRTQQEDSAVYLCASSLVGLAGGADTQYFGPGTRLTVL.

The chain carries TRBV13 and TRBJ1-5, with 8 bases aligning to TRBD1. The CDR3 covers 20 residues. CDR1 is PRHDT and CDR2 is FYEKMQ in the germline V gene (reference sequence). V shed 8 bases and J 3 bases; nucleotides not matched to a gene: 24. The CDR3 DNA reads as TGTGCCAGCCAGTTTTATACGTCACAGGGGACAGGAGGATTCAATCAGCCCCAGCATTTT. Encoded protein: CASQFYTSQGTGGFNQPQHF.

This clone was seen a single time. The V call is TRBV7-7, the J call TRBJ2-3, with 7 bases aligning to TRBD1. The CDR3 covers 16 residues. Germline trimming cut 3 bases from V and 1 base from J; bases unmatched to any gene: 7. Germline values: CDR1 SSHAT, CDR2 FNYEAQ (reference sequence). In DNA, the CDR3 is TGTGCCAGCAGCTTGGGACAGTCATTAGGCACAGATACGCAGTATTTT. Protein sequence: CASSLGQSLGTDTQYF.

The chain links TRBV7-2 to TRBJ2-1; 11 nucleotides line up with TRBD2. The trim removed 7 bases at V and 5 bases at J, leaving 16 bases unmatched. The CDR3 has 18 amino acids. The germline V gene has CDR1 SGHTA and CDR2 FQGNSA. The CDR3 DNA reads TGTGCCAGCAACTATGGGACTAGCGGACGTATTATAAACAATGAGCAGTTCTTC. This translates into CASNYGTSGRIINNEQFF.

The rearrangement links TRBV7-9 to TRBJ2-1; D unresolved. Per germline, CDR1 SEHNR and CDR2 FQNEAQ (reference sequence). V was shortened by 5 bases and J by 5 bases, with 4 bases between the two germline ends. The CDR3 spans 11 residues. CDR3: CASSRNNEQFF. Here the CDR3 DNA reads TGTGCCAGCAGCCGTAACAATGAGCAGTTCTTC.

For the CDR3, the DNA is TGTGCCAGCTCCCCCGGCGTACTAGCGGAAGGACGTGAGCAGTTCTTC. It translates to CASSPGVLAEGREQFF. This chain joins TRBV6-6 and TRBJ2-1; the match to TRBD2 covers 8 bases. The CDR3 loop spans 16 amino acids. Losses at the gene ends were 8 bases for V and 9 bases for J; bases not matched to a gene: 18. The germline CDR1 and CDR2 sequences are MNHNY and SVGAGI (reference sequence).

This chain uses TRBV7-6 with TRBJ2-1, with TRBD2 matching 13 bases. This CDR3 comprises 15 residues. V lost 4 bases, J lost 7 bases, and 4 bases stayed unmatched. Germline lookup yields CDR1 SGHVS and CDR2 FNYEAQ. The CDR3 DNA is TGTGCCAGCAGCTCCGGGACTAGCGGGACGAATGAGCAGTTCTTC. Translating gives CASSSGTSGTNEQFF.

The chain employs TRBV30 and TRBJ1-5, with TRBD1 matching 7 bases. Trimming removed 2 bases from V and 5 bases from J; junction bases left unmatched: 9. The CDR3 loop spans 15 amino acids. Germline-derived CDR1 and CDR2 are GTSNPN and SVGIG (reference sequence). This CDR3 is CAWSKRGQEDQPQHF. CDR3 nucleotide sequence: TGTGCCTGGAGTAAGAGGGGGCAGGAGGATCAGCCCCAGCATTTT.

The chain employs TRBV4-3 and TRBJ2-2, with D tentatively TRBD2 (5 bases). The length of the CDR3 is 13 residues. V lost 1 base and J 7 bases, leaving 7 bases between the germline ends. Germline V CDR1 and CDR2: LGHNA, YSLEER. The CDR3 protein is CASSQGAGGELFF. CDR3 nucleotide sequence: TGCGCCAGCAGCCAAGGCGCGGGCGGGGAGCTGTTTTTT.